Sequencing of this T cell receptor (beta chain) was carried out in a study of post-analysis software for immune sequencing data. Study-wide context: Relapsing-remitting, secondary progressive and progressive-relapsing forms made up the multiple sclerosis disease courses.

Libraries were made from TCR beta cDNA, and they carried unique molecular identifiers. Starting from about 0.94 to 9.7 million T cells, the study yielded a few hundred thousand cDNA molecules. Each CDR3 protein is one row after TCRdb ran MiXCR on the PCR reads. The sample has roughly 580,000 distinct CDR3 sequences; roughly 40% are singletons. Trimming cost V 6 bases and J 5 bases; bases outside gene matches: 20. The CDR3 extends over 18 amino acids. Per germline, CDR1 SGHTA and CDR2 FQGNSA. The study's findings and limits: Higher frequency in patients than in controls was seen for about five TRBV segments, with TRBV5-6, TRBV5-1 and TRBV20-1 among them. Diversity measured as normalized Chao1 was significantly lower in multiple sclerosis patients than in controls. Under F measure analysis, samples from one preparation batch co-clustered strongly.

About this clonotype: Its cognate antigen is unknown.

Material for sequencing was blood. The source of this sequence is a girl aged 10 to 17 with multiple sclerosis. V and J are TRBV7-2 and TRBJ2-3; the match to TRBD2 covers 7 bases. CDR3 amino acids: CASRQRLAVFKGIDTQYF. DNA of the CDR3: TGTGCCAGCAGGCAACGGCTAGCGGTGTTTAAGGGCATAGATACGCAGTATTTT.